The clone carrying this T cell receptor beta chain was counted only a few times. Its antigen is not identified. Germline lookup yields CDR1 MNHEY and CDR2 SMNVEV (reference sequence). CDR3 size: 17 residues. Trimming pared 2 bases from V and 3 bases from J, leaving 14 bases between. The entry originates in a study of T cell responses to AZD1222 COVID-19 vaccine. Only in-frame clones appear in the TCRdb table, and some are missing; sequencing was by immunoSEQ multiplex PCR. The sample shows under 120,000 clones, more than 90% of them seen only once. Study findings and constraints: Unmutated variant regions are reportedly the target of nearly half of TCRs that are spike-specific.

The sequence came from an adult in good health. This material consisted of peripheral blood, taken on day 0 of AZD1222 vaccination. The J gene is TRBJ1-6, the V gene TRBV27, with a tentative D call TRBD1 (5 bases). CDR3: CASSLGQGGLYNSPLHF. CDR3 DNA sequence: TGTGCCAGCAGTTTAGGGCAGGGAGGCCTCTATAATTCACCCCTCCACTTT.